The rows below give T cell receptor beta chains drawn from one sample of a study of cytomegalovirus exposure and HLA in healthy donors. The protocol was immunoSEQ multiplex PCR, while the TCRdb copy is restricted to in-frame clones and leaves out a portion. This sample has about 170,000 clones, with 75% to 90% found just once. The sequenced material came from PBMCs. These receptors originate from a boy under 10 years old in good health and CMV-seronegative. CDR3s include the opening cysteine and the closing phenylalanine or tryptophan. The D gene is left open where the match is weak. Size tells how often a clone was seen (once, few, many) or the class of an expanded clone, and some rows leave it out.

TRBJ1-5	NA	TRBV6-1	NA	TGTGCCAGCAGTGAAGTAGATGCAGGGTCCAATCAGCCCCAGCATTTT	CASSEVDAGSNQPQHF
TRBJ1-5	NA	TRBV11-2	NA	TGTGCCAGCAGCTTAGTAATAAGTGTCAGGGGAAATCAGCCCCAGCATTTT	CASSLVISVRGNQPQHF
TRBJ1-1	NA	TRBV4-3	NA	TGCGCCAGCAGCCAGGTAAGGGCAGGGGTGAACACTGAAGCTTTCTTT	CASSQVRAGVNTEAFF
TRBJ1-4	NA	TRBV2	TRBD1	TGTGCCAGCCGGGACAGGGTTTATGAAAAACTGTTTTTT	CASRDRVYEKLFF
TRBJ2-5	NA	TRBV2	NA	TGTGCCAGCGGGGGGGCCGCAGAGACCCAGTACTTC	CASGGAAETQYF
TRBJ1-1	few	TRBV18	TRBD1	TGTGCCAGCTCACCACGACAGGGAGCGAACACTGAAGCTTTCTTT	CASSPRQGANTEAFF
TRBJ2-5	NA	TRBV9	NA	TGTGCCAGCAGCGCGGTCCCCTCAGAGACCCAGTACTTC	CASSAVPSETQYF
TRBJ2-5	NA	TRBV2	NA	TGTGCCAGCGATCTGGGCGAGACCCAGTACTTC	CASDLGETQYF
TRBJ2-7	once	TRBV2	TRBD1	TGTGCCAGCAGCCGGGACAGGGGGTGGGAGCAGTACTTC	CASSRDRGWEQYF
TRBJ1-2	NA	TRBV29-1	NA	TGCAGCGTTGAAGACAGGGGCTATGGCTACACCTTC	CSVEDRGYGYTF
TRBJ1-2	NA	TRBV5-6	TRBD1	TGTGCCAGCAGCTTGGGATTGGGACAGGGGTATGGCTACACCTTC	CASSLGLGQGYGYTF
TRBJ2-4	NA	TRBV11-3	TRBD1	TGTGCCAGCAGCGGGCCGGACAGGGGAAATCTCCTGGCCAAAAACATTCAGTACTTC	CASSGPDRGNLLAKNIQYF
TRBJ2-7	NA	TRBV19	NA	TGTGCCAGTAGTGCACAGGGCTACGAGCAGTACTTC	CASSAQGYEQYF
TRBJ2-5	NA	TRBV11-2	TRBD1	TGTGCCAGCAGCTTAACTGGAGACAGGGGTGGACAAGAGACCCAGTACTTC	CASSLTGDRGGQETQYF
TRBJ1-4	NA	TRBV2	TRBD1	TGTGCCAGCAGTGAAGACAGGGGGTCGGAAAAACTGTTTTTT	CASSEDRGSEKLFF
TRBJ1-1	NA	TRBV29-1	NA	TGCAGCGTTTTAGGTAGACACATGAACACTGAAGCTTTCTTT	CSVLGRHMNTEAFF
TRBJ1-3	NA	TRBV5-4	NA	TGTGCCAGCAGCACCAATCCGGGTACTGGAAACACCATATATTTT	CASSTNPGTGNTIYF